The clone carrying this TCR beta chain appeared a single time. Its antigen remains unknown. This specimen comes from a study of CD8 T cells in ankylosing spondylitis. Findings and limits, study-wide: The authors reported significant enrichment of disease-linked clones in matched ankylosing spondylitis synovial fluid.

Germline CDR1 and CDR2: KGHSH and LQKENI. The ends lost 3 bases at V and 5 bases at J; junction bases unmatched: 9. This CDR3 spans 15 amino acids. MiXCR was run by TCRdb on the 5' RACE reads, yielding one entry per CDR3 protein. Here the sample spans 300,000 to 350,000 distinct CDR3 sequences, less than 25% being singletons. Sequenced sample: blood, either unsorted or a sorted T cell fraction (not recorded which). The gene calls are TRBV18 and TRBJ2-5; 7 bases fit TRBD1. This TCR came from a female donor with ankylosing spondylitis or in good health (not recorded which). The CDR3 region is CASSPSGQAGETQYF. In nucleotides, the CDR3 is TGTGCCAGCTCACCCTCCGGACAGGCAGGGGAGACCCAGTACTTC.